This TCR beta chain was captured in a study of T cells in Graves' hyperthyroidism and ophthalmopathy. Study-level findings and limits: The blood repertoire included most of the expanded thyroid clonotypes above 0.001. The model predicted ophthalmopathy a median around six months before onset.

A word on this clonotype: Its antigen is not identified.

Amplification targeted TCR beta CDR3 regions from RNA transcripts. With the HTBI primer set, the TCR CDR3 went through a first round of RT-PCR. From the multiplex PCR reads, TCRdb called clonotypes with MiXCR, one entry per CDR3 protein. The profile shows roughly 100,000 distinct CDR3 sequences, over 50% of them singletons. V shed 1 base and J 0 bases; nucleotides not matched to a gene: 13. The CDR3 has 19 residues. Germline CDR1 is DFQATT and CDR2 is SNEGSKA (reference sequence). A lack of ophthalmopathy progression within 18 months defined stable Graves' hyperthyroidism. Thyroid ultrasound and orbital computed tomography, with clinical symptoms and serum thyroxine and TRAb, informed diagnoses.

The receptor's source is a woman between 35 and 50 years old with Graves' hyperthyroidism. Sequencing was done on a sample of blood. The chain combines TRBV20-1 with TRBJ1-1; TRBD1 aligns across 11 bases. This chain's CDR3 is CSARVPDRGLNSVNTEAFF. CDR3 DNA: TGCAGTGCTAGAGTCCCGGACAGGGGGCTAAATTCTGTGAACACTGAAGCTTTCTTT.